The clone carrying this T cell receptor (beta chain) occurred many times. Its antigen remains unknown. The data belong to a study of regulatory T cells in long-lasting Graves disease. The study, taken as a whole, reports: Persistent disease was associated with favored TRBV28 usage and with favored use of TRBJ1-2 and TRBJ2-5.

TCR beta libraries were built with iRepertoire HTBI primers and Arm-PCR of CDR3 regions. TCRdb itself ran the multiplex PCR reads through MiXCR, one entry per CDR3 protein. The data contain some 370,000 distinct CDR3 sequences, over 9.5% of them seen just once; the ten biggest clones take up about 19%. Time point given: newly diagnosed GD, antithyroid drugs for less than 3 months. Making the TCR library involved RNA that had been extracted from PBMCs. The CDR3 runs 13 residues. The V and J ends lost 5 bases and 3 bases respectively, with 14 bases between them. Germline CDR1 DFQATT, CDR2 SNEGSKA (reference sequence). These data also formed part of another study, on T cells in Graves' hyperthyroidism and ophthalmopathy. As that study records: Most clonotypes expanded in the thyroid (above 0.001) were also present in blood.

The origin of this receptor is a woman under 30 with Graves disease. V gene TRBV20-1 combines with J gene TRBJ2-7, with D perhaps matching TRBD1 (6 bases). The sequencing used peripheral blood mononuclear cells (PBMCs), collected at new diagnosis, from a patient treated with antithyroid drugs. The CDR3, as DNA: TGCAGTGCTCCGACAGGAGGCAACTACGAGCAGTACTTC. Amino acids: CSAPTGGNYEQYF.